The 4 T cell receptor beta chains reported below all come from one sample, sequenced in a study of cytomegalovirus exposure and HLA in healthy donors. Assay used: immunoSEQ multiplex PCR; TCRdb lists only in-frame clones, some missing. The sample lists around 200,000 clones; around nine tenths were seen once. The sequenced material came from PBMCs. These receptors all stem from a woman under 30 in good health and CMV-seronegative.

This clone appeared once. The V gene is TRBV28, the J gene TRBJ2-1, with D perhaps matching TRBD2 (5 bases). The CDR3 covers 16 residues. Germline V CDR1 and CDR2: MDHEN, SYDVKM. V lost 3 bases, J lost 7 bases, and 19 bases lay in between. CDR3 bases: TGTGCCAGCAGTTTTTACCCCCGGGGTGAGAGGAATGAGCAGTTCTTC. It codes for CASSFYPRGERNEQFF.

The rearrangement joins TRBV4-1 to TRBJ2-5, with D perhaps matching TRBD2 (6 bases). Per the germline V gene, CDR1 is MGHRA and CDR2 is YSYEKL. V lost 1 base and J lost 1, with 7 bases in between. The CDR3 is 14 amino acids. The CDR3 coding sequence is TGCGCCAGCAGCCAAGTAGCGGCCCAAGAGACCCAGTACTTC. It yields the protein CASSQVAAQETQYF.

J is TRBJ2-7 and V is TRBV2; tentative D call: TRBD1 (5 bases). The CDR3 consists of 13 residues. Germline values: CDR1 SNHLY, CDR2 FYNNEI. Between the trimmed V and J ends, which lost 5 bases and 0 bases, there was a span of 8 bases. CDR3 sequence (DNA): TGTGCCAGCAGTAAGGACATCTCCTACGAGCAGTACTTC. Its protein is CASSKDISYEQYF.

This chain uses TRBV4-1 with TRBJ2-3; D perhaps matches TRBD2 (7 bases). V was cut by 0 bases and J by 9 bases, with 13 bases left in between. CDR3 size: 14 residues. Germline V gene data show CDR1 as MGHRA and CDR2 as YSYEKL. As DNA, the CDR3 is TGCGCCAGCAGCCAAGATTTAGGGGGGGGCACGCAGTATTTT. Amino acids: CASSQDLGGGTQYF.